The entry that follows covers one T cell receptor beta chain sequence. Antigen specificity is unknown. CD45RO-negative CD8 cells positively selected for CCR7 made up the naive population, which excluded terminally differentiated effector memory CD45RA+ cells. Donors had no recently reported acute infections or vaccinations and were HIV-negative. Sequencing used immunoSEQ multiplex PCR; TCRdb keeps in-frame clones, though not all of them. The sample contains some 2.1 million clones, roughly 95% of which appear only once. The record originates from a study of shared clonotypes between healthy human individuals. About the research overall: Used for every donor were three CD4 naive, three CD4 memory, two CD8 naive and one CD8 memory plate. General study points: Rarefaction exposed incomplete sorted-subset sequencing despite large depth. Sampling involved blood alone; tissue repertoires likely differ.

Sequenced material: naive CD8+ T cells sorted from blood. This clonotype was obtained from a young man in good health.

DNA of the CDR3: TGTGCCAGCAGGGAGGGCACCGGGGAGCTGTTTTTT. Residues: CASREGTGELFF. The V and J genes are TRBV28 and TRBJ2-2; D might be TRBD2 (6 bases). Per germline, CDR1 MDHEN and CDR2 SYDVKM. The CDR3 consists of 12 residues. Trimming took 6 bases from V and 4 from J, leaving 6 bases between them.